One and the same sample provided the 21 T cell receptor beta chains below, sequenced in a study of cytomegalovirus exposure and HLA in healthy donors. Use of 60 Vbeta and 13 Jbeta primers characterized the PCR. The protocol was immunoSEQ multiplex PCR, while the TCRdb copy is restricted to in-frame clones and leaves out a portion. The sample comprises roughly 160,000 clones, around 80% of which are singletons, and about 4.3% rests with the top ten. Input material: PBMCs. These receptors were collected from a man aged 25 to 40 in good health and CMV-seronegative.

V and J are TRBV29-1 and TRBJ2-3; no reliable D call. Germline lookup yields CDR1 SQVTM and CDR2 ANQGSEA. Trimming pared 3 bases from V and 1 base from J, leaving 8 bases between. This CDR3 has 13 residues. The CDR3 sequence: CSVEGPGTDTQYF. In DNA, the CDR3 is TGCAGCGTTGAGGGCCCCGGCACAGATACGCAGTATTTT.

DNA of the CDR3: TGTGCCAGCAGCGTAAACACTGAAGCTTTCTTT. Amino acids: CASSVNTEAFF. V gene TRBV28 combines with J gene TRBJ1-1; D is ambiguous. The CDR3 is made up of 11 amino acids. Per the germline V gene, CDR1 is MDHEN and CDR2 is SYDVKM. The ends were cut back, 6 bases at V and 2 bases at J, with 4 bases in the middle.

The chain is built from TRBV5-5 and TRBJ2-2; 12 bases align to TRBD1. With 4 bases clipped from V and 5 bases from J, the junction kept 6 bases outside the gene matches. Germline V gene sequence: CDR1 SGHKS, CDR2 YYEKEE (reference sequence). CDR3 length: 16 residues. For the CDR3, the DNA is TGTGCCAGCAGCATGGGACAGGGGGCGCTGACCGGGGAGCTGTTTTTT. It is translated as CASSMGQGALTGELFF.

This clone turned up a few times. CDR3 sequence (DNA): TGTGCCAGCAGTTTACCGAGCCTTGGAAACACCATATATTTT. It is translated as CASSLPSLGNTIYF. The chain joins TRBV28 to TRBJ1-3; no firm D call. The CDR3 loop spans 14 amino acids. Trimming pared 2 bases from V and 3 bases from J, leaving 8 bases between. The V gene's germline CDR1 is MDHEN and CDR2 SYDVKM.

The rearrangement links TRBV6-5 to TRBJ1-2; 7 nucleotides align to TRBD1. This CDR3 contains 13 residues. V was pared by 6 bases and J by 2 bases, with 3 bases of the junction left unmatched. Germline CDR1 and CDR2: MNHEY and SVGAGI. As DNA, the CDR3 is TGTGCCAGCAGCCTGGACAGGAACTATGGCTACACCTTC. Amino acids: CASSLDRNYGYTF.

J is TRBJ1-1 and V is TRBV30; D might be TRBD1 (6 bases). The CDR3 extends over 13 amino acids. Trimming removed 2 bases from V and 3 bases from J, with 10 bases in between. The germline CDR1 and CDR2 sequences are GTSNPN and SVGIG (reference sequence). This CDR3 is CAWSSQGYTEAFF. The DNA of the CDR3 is TGTGCCTGGAGTAGTCAGGGGTACACTGAAGCTTTCTTT.

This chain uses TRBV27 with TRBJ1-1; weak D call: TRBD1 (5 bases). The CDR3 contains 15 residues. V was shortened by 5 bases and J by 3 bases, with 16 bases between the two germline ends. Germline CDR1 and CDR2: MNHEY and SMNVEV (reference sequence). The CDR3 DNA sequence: TGTGCCAGCAGTAACCCTTGGGGCCCGGACACTGAAGCTTTCTTT. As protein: CASSNPWGPDTEAFF.

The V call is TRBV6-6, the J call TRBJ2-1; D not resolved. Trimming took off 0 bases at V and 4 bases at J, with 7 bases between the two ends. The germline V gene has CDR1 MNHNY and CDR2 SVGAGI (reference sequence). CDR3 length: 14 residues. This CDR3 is CASSYSSYYNEQFF. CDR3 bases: TGTGCCAGCAGTTACTCGAGCTATTACAATGAGCAGTTCTTC.

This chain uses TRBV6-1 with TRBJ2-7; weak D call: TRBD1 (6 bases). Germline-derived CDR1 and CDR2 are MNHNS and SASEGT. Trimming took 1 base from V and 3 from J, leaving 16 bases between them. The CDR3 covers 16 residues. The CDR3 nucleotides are TGTGCCAGCAGTGAAGGATTGGGGCAAGGGGGCTACGAGCAGTACTTC. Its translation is CASSEGLGQGGYEQYF.

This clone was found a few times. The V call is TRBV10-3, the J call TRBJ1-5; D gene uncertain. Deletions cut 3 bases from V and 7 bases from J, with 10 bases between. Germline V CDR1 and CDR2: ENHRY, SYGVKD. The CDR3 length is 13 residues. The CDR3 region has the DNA TGTGCCATCAGTGAAGGAGGGTGGCAGCCCCAGCATTTT. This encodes CAISEGGWQPQHF.

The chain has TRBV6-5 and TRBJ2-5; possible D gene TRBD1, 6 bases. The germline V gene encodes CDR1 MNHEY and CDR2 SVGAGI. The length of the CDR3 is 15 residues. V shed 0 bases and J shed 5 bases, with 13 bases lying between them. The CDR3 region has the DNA TGTGCCAGCAGTTACTCGTGGGGGCCCCAGGAGACCCAGTACTTC. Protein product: CASSYSWGPQETQYF.

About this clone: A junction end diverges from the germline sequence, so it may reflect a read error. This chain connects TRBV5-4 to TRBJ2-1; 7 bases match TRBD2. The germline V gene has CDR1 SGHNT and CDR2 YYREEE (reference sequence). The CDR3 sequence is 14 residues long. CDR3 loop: CASSWGGTYNGQFF. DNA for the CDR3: TGTGCCAGCAGCTGGGGGGGAACTTACAATGGGCAGTTCTTC.

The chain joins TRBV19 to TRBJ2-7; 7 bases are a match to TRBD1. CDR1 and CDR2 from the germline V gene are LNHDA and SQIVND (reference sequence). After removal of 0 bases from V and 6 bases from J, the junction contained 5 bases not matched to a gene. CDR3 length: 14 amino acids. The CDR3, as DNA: TGTGCCAGTAGTATAGACCGTGCAGGGGGCGAGCAGTACTTC. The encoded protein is CASSIDRAGGEQYF.

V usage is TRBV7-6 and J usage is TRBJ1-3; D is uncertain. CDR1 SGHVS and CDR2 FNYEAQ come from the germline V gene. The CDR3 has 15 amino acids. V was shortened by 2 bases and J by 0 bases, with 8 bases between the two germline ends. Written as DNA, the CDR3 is TGTGCCAGCAGCTTATGGGCGGGCTCTGGAAACACCATATATTTT. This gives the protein CASSLWAGSGNTIYF.

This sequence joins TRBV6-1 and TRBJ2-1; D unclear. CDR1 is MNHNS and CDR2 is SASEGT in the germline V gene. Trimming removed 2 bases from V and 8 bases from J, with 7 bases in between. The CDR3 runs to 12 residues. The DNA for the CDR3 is TGTGCCAGCAGTGAAATGAGGTATGAGCAGTTCTTC. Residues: CASSEMRYEQFF.

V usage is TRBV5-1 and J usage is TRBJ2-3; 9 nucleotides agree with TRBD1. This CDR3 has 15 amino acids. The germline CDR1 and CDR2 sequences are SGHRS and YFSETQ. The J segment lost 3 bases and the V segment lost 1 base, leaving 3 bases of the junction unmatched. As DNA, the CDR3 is TGCGCCAGCAGCTTGACAGGGGGCTTAACAGATACGCAGTATTTT. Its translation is CASSLTGGLTDTQYF.

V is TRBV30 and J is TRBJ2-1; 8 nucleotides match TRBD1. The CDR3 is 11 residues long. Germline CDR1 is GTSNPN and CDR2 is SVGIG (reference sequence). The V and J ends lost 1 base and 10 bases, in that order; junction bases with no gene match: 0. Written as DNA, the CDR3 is TGTGCCTGGAGTGGACAGGGGGAGCAGTTCTTC. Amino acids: CAWSGQGEQFF.

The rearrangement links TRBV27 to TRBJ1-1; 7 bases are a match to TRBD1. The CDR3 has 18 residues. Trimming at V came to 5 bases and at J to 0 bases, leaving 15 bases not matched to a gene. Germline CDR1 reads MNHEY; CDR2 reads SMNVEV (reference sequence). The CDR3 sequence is CASSGKKPGQTMNTEAFF. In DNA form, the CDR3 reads TGTGCCAGCAGTGGTAAGAAACCGGGACAGACGATGAACACTGAAGCTTTCTTT.

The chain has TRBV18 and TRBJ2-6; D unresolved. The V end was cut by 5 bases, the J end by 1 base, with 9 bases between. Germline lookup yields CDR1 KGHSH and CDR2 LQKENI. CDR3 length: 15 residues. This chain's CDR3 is CASSELLSGANVLTF. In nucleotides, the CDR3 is TGTGCCAGCTCAGAACTCCTGTCTGGGGCCAACGTCCTGACTTTC.

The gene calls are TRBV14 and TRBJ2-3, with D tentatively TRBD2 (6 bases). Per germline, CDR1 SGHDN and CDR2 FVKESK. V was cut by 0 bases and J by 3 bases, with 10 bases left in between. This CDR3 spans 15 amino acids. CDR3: CASSQDYGGTDTQYF. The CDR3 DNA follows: TGTGCCAGCAGCCAAGATTATGGGGGGACAGATACGCAGTATTTT.

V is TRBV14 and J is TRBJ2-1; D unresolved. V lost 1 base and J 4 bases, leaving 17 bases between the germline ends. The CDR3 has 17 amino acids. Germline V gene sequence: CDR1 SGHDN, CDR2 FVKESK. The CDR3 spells CASSQVVAEDPYNEQFF. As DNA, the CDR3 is TGTGCCAGCAGCCAAGTCGTAGCCGAAGATCCTTACAATGAGCAGTTCTTC.